This T cell receptor beta chain was retrieved from a study of neurological immune-mediated disorders. Study outcomes and limitations: It was HTLV-1-associated myelopathy that showed the most TCR clonal expansion, while multiple sclerosis showed the least, falling below healthy controls.

Details on this clonotype: Its antigen is undetermined.

V shed 5 bases and J shed 4 bases, with 24 bases lying between them. CDR1 GTSNPN and CDR2 SVGIG come from the germline V gene (reference sequence). The CDR3 sequence is 17 residues long. A total of 2 million PBMCs stored at -80 degrees C provided the unsorted libraries. Over 160 million TCR-beta sequences from 15-18 subjects came from every sequencing run. TCRdb itself ran the 5' RACE reads through MiXCR, one entry per CDR3 protein. The sample comprises fewer than 85,000 distinct CDR3 sequences, more than 15% of which are singletons, and just over 15% rests with the top ten. V usage is TRBV30 and J usage is TRBJ2-1; tentatively, D is TRBD1 or TRBD2 (5 bases each). Sequencing was done on a sample of PBMCs. This clonotype was sampled from a woman in her thirties or forties in good health. The CDR3 nucleotides read TGTGCCTGGTCCTCGGACTGGCTGAAAGGGGATTACAATGAGCAGTTCTTC. Amino acid sequence: CAWSSDWLKGDYNEQFF.